These 5 T cell receptor beta chains share one sample of origin, sequenced in a study of OX40 agonist ivuxolimab in advanced cancers. The repertoire was sequenced with immunoSEQ multiplex PCR; TCRdb's copy has only in-frame clones and lacks some. This table has 65,000 to 90,000 clones, around nine tenths appearing once. The source material was CD4+ or CD8+ T cells sorted from blood, sampled in a trial of the OX40 agonist ivuxolimab. These receptors all come from an adult with an advanced solid tumor such as melanoma, head and neck, liver or kidney cancer.

The gene calls are TRBV11-2 and TRBJ2-3; 11 bases fit TRBD2. The germline gives CDR1 SGHAT, CDR2 FQNNGV. V dropped 7 bases and J dropped 4; count of bases not matched to a gene: 10. This CDR3 contains 16 residues. The CDR3 region is CASTFNSGRGADTQYF. The CDR3 DNA reads as TGTGCCAGCACCTTTAATAGCGGGAGGGGGGCAGATACGCAGTATTTT.

V and J are TRBV5-4 and TRBJ1-1; 7 bases agree with TRBD1. V gave up 4 bases and J gave up 7 bases; unmatched junction bases: 10. Germline V gene data show CDR1 as SGHNT and CDR2 as YYREEE (reference sequence). The CDR3 sequence is 14 residues long. The CDR3 region has the DNA TGTGCCAGCAGCCCTAGTAACAGGGGACTTGAAGCTTTCTTT. Translation gives CASSPSNRGLEAFF.

This CDR3 is CASSSIGGPYEQFF. CDR3 coding DNA: TGTGCCAGCAGCTCCATAGGCGGGCCTTATGAGCAGTTCTTC. This chain uses TRBV11-3 with TRBJ2-1, with D possibly matching TRBD2 (5 bases). V was clipped by 4 bases and J by 8 bases, with 15 bases between them. The CDR3 extends over 14 amino acids. The germline V gene encodes CDR1 SGHNT and CDR2 YENEEA.

The chain joins TRBV7-2 to TRBJ2-7; no clear D gene. Germline values: CDR1 SGHTA, CDR2 FQGNSA. The CDR3 consists of 11 residues. The V and J ends lost 5 bases and 8 bases respectively, with 10 bases between them. CDR3 DNA: TGTGCCAGCAGCCTAGAAGGGCAGCAGTACTTC. Amino acids: CASSLEGQQYF.

The chain recombines TRBV6-6 with TRBJ1-1; 11 bases line up with TRBD1. Germline CDR1 and CDR2: MNHNY and SVGAGI (reference sequence). Losses at the gene ends were 2 bases for V and 0 bases for J; bases not matched to a gene: 2. The CDR3 covers 16 residues. The DNA of the CDR3 is TGTGCCAGCAGTTACGGGACAGGGGGTATGAACACTGAAGCTTTCTTT. Its translation: CASSYGTGGMNTEAFF.